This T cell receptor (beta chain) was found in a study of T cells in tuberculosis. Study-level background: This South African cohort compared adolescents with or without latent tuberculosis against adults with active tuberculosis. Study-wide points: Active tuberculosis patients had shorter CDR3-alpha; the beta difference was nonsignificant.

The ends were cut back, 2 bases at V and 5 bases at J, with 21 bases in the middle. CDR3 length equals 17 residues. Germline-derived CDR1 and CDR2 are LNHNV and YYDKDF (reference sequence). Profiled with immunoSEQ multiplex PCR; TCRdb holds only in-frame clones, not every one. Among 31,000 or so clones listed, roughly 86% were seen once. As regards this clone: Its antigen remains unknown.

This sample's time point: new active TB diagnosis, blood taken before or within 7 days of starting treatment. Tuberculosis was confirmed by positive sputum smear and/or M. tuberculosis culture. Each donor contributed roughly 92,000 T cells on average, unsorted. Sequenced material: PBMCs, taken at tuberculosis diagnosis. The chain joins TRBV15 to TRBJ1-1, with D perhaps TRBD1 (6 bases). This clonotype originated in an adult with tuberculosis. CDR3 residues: CATSRPSHTGLGTEAFF. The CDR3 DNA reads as TGTGCCACCAGCAGACCATCTCATACAGGGTTGGGGACTGAAGCTTTCTTT.